These T cell receptor beta chains were read from a single sample in a study of blood T cells in healthy people across ages. A single record per CDR3 protein comes from TCRdb applying MiXCR to the 5' RACE reads. The sample lists 1.5 million to 2 million distinct CDR3 sequences, about 50% occurring once. Sequenced input: blood. The receptors come from a woman between 40 and 55 years old in good health. The CDR3 runs from the conserved cysteine through the conserved F or W. The D gene is left open where the match is weak. The listing skips clone size in some rows; elsewhere it reads once, few, many or a size class.

D gene	V gene	CDR3 length	J gene	clone size	CDR3 protein	CDR3 DNA
TRBD1	TRBV25-1	15	TRBJ2-7	-	CASSPDPGGAREQYF	TGTGCCAGCAGTCCTGACCCAGGGGGCGCGAGGGAGCAGTACTTC
-	TRBV6-5	13	TRBJ2-5	-	CASSYTARYGQYF	TGTGCCAGCAGTTACACAGCAAGGTACGGGCAGTACTTC
-	TRBV7-2	14	TRBJ1-1	-	CASSLLWTNTEAFF	TGTGCCAGCAGCTTATTGTGGACGAACACTGAAGCTTTCTTT
-	TRBV29-1	15	TRBJ2-3	-	CSVDGRVGSTDTQYF	TGCAGCGTTGATGGGCGGGTGGGTAGCACAGATACGCAGTATTTT
-	TRBV4-3	16	TRBJ2-7	-	CASSQDPVSNSYEQYF	TGCGCCAGCAGCCAAGATCCGGTTTCCAACTCCTACGAGCAGTACTTC
-	TRBV29-1	12	TRBJ2-1	few	CSTGLNQETQFF	TGCAGTACGGGGCTAAACCAAGAGACCCAGTTCTTC
TRBD1	TRBV15	14	TRBJ1-1	-	CATSTDRARTEAFF	TGTGCCACCAGTACAGACAGGGCGCGGACTGAAGCTTTCTTT
TRBD1	TRBV18	16	TRBJ1-2	-	CASSPGTGGFNYGYTF	TGTGCCAGCTCACCCGGGACAGGGGGCTTTAACTATGGCTACACCTTC
TRBD1	TRBV2	15	TRBJ2-7	-	CASSEADRGGNEQYF	TGTGCCAGCAGTGAAGCGGACAGGGGGGGCAATGAGCAGTACTTC
-	TRBV6-6	15	TRBJ2-7	-	CASSTLTGSSYEQYF	TGTGCCAGCAGTACCCTGACAGGCAGCTCCTACGAGCAGTACTTC
-	TRBV10-3	11	TRBJ2-7	-	CAISEGPEQYF	TGTGCCATCAGTGAGGGACCCGAGCAGTACTTC
TRBD1	TRBV7-2	14	TRBJ2-5	few	CASSLQGQQETQYF	TGTGCCAGCAGCTTACAGGGACAGCAAGAGACCCAGTACTTC
TRBD1	TRBV6-6	17	TRBJ2-1	-	CASSYSSWGQGVNEQFF	TGTGCCAGCAGTTACTCGAGTTGGGGACAGGGGGTAAATGAGCAGTTCTTC
TRBD2	TRBV7-8	15	TRBJ2-1	-	CASSLVAGGWNEQFF	TGTGCCAGCAGCTTGGTAGCGGGGGGGTGGAATGAGCAGTTCTTC
TRBD1	TRBV2	14	TRBJ1-2	-	CASSGQGNYYGYTF	TGTGCCAGCAGTGGACAGGGGAATTACTATGGCTACACCTTC
-	TRBV4-3	15	TRBJ2-1	-	CASSQVKEGSDEQFF	TGCGCCAGCAGCCAAGTCAAAGAGGGAAGTGATGAGCAGTTCTTC
TRBD1	TRBV5-1	17	TRBJ1-1	-	CASSPVPGQGANTEAFF	TGCGCCAGCAGCCCCGTCCCGGGACAGGGGGCGAACACTGAAGCTTTCTTT
-	TRBV6-5	14	TRBJ2-3	once	CASSIRTGTDTQYF	TGTGCCAGCAGTATTCGGACAGGCACAGATACGCAGTATTTT
-	TRBV7-9	14	TRBJ2-7	few	CASSGRDTSYEQYF	TGTGCCAGCAGCGGCCGGGACACCTCCTACGAGCAGTACTTC
TRBD1	TRBV14	17	TRBJ1-6	few	CASSDRELGSYNSPLHF	TGTGCCAGCTCGGACAGGGAGTTGGGCTCCTATAATTCACCCCTCCACTTT
-	TRBV7-8	14	TRBJ2-3	once	CASGFRQITDTQYF	TGTGCCAGCGGCTTCCGACAGATCACAGATACGCAGTATTTT
TRBD2	TRBV12-3/TRBV12-4	18	TRBJ2-5	few	CASSQSPPGTRRKETQYF	TGTGCCAGCAGCCAATCTCCTCCCGGGACTAGACGAAAAGAGACCCAGTACTTC
TRBD2	TRBV7-2	15	TRBJ2-1	many	CASSLLAGTYNEQFF	TGTGCCAGCAGTTTACTAGCGGGGACATACAATGAGCAGTTCTTC
-	TRBV5-6	16	TRBJ2-4	few	CASSLWTGRGLNIQYF	TGTGCCAGCAGCTTGTGGACAGGACGGGGGTTAAACATTCAGTACTTC
-	TRBV7-2	14	TRBJ1-1	once	CASSLGRLVTEAFF	TGTGCCAGCAGCTTAGGACGACTTGTTACTGAAGCTTTCTTT
TRBD2	TRBV4-1	17	TRBJ2-3	-	CASSQERASGSTDTQYF	TGCGCCAGCAGCCAAGAAAGGGCTAGCGGTAGCACAGATACGCAGTATTTT
TRBD1	TRBV4-1	16	TRBJ1-2	-	CASSFRPVDRGYGYTF	TGCGCCAGCAGCTTCAGACCCGTCGACAGGGGCTATGGCTACACCTTC
-	TRBV20-1	14	TRBJ2-5	-	CSAKGGEMRETQYF	TGCAGTGCTAAGGGGGGGGAGATGCGAGAGACCCAGTACTTC
TRBD2	TRBV2	13	TRBJ2-5	-	CASIPGGAKTQYF	TGTGCCAGCATCCCCGGGGGGGCGAAGACCCAGTACTTC
-	TRBV6-2/TRBV6-3	15	TRBJ1-4	-	CASRADRLGGEKLFF	TGTGCCAGCAGAGCCGACAGGCTCGGTGGTGAAAAACTGTTTTTT
TRBD1	TRBV27	16	TRBJ1-6	once	CASSLRSGGIDSPLHF	TGTGCCAGCAGTTTGCGATCAGGGGGCATCGATTCACCCCTCCACTTT